The next 6 T cell receptor beta chains were all read from a single sample in a study of control samples from healthy donors and cancer patients. Clones were sequenced by immunoSEQ multiplex PCR, and TCRdb holds only the in-frame ones, with some missing. The table shows roughly 160,000 clones, with about 95% occurring only once. Sequenced material: PBMCs. These receptors were taken from a man between 60 and 75 years old with colorectal cancer.

The chain has TRBV21-1 and TRBJ1-1; the table's D call of TRBD1 was not tested on the DNA. TRBV21-1 represents a pseudogene. The CDR3 loop spans 12 amino acids. The CDR3 sequence is CASRAERGEAFF. CDR3 nucleotides: TGTGCCAGCAGAGCCGAGAGGGGGGAAGCTTTCTTT.

The rearrangement links TRBV9 to TRBJ1-4; D perhaps matches TRBD1 (6 bases). Per germline, CDR1 SGDLS and CDR2 YYNGEE. The ends were cut back, 2 bases at V and 4 bases at J, with 12 bases in the middle. This CDR3 is 15 amino acids long. The CDR3 coding sequence is TGTGCCAGCAGCGTGCAGACAGGCGATAATGAAAAACTGTTTTTT. It translates to CASSVQTGDNEKLFF.

The chain employs TRBV27 and TRBJ1-5; 9 positions agree with TRBD1. Germline CDR1 MNHEY, CDR2 SMNVEV (reference sequence). CDR3 length: 17 residues. The V and J ends lost 1 base and 8 bases, in that order; junction bases with no gene match: 12. The CDR3 spells CASSLFVPGQGNKPQHF. The CDR3 nucleotides read TGTGCCAGCAGTTTATTCGTTCCGGGACAGGGAAATAAGCCCCAGCATTTT.

V and J are TRBV11-2 and TRBJ2-7; D might be TRBD2 (5 bases). Germline V gives CDR1 SGHAT, CDR2 FQNNGV. This CDR3 spans 12 amino acids. V lost 0 bases, J lost 11 bases, and 11 bases lay in between. CDR3 in DNA: TGTGCCAGCAGCTTAGATCAGTTCGGGGAGTACTTC. Protein product: CASSLDQFGEYF.

The V call is TRBV7-2, the J call TRBJ1-2; TRBD1 aligns across 7 bases. The CDR3 has 14 amino acids. Trimming removed 3 bases from V and 4 bases from J; junction bases left unmatched: 5. From germline, CDR1 is SGHTA and CDR2 FQGNSA. The CDR3 spells CASSLGGQVYGYTF. In nucleotides, the CDR3 is TGTGCCAGCAGCTTGGGTGGACAGGTCTATGGCTACACCTTC.

V usage is TRBV30 and J usage is TRBJ1-5, with D maybe TRBD1 (5 bases). The CDR3 loop spans 12 amino acids. Germline CDR1 is GTSNPN and CDR2 is SVGIG (reference sequence). V was shortened by 7 bases and J by 9 bases, with 16 bases between the two germline ends. The CDR3 loop reads CAFRDPGGPQHF. The CDR3 DNA follows: TGTGCCTTCCGGGACCCGGGGGGGCCCCAGCATTTT.